A single sample gave rise to the 28 T cell receptor beta chains below, sequenced in a study of CD8 T cells in ankylosing spondylitis. Each CDR3 protein gets one entry after TCRdb re-called the 5' RACE reads with MiXCR. The repertoire holds roughly 440,000 distinct CDR3 sequences, with roughly 18% as singletons. Points from the study as a whole: Ankylosing spondylitis blood appeared to be characterized by a TCR beta motif of under ten highly homologous variants.

No antigen has been identified for these receptors. Sequencing was performed on blood, either unsorted or a sorted T cell fraction (not recorded which). The source of these receptors is a male donor with ankylosing spondylitis.

Ten or more counts support this clonotype. J is TRBJ2-5 and V is TRBV12-3 or TRBV12-4; D is undetermined. V lost 6 bases, J lost 5 bases, and 10 bases lay in between. The CDR3 loop spans 12 amino acids. The CDR3 nucleotides are TGTGCCAGCAGCCCATTCGCCGAGACCCAGTACTTC. Protein: CASSPFAETQYF.

V gene TRBV27 combines with J gene TRBJ1-1, with a tentative D call TRBD1 (5 bases). This CDR3 is 16 amino acids long. Germline-derived CDR1 and CDR2 are MNHEY and SMNVEV (reference sequence). Trimming removed 7 bases from V and 4 bases from J, with 22 bases in between. The CDR3 region has the DNA TGTGCCAGCACGCTCCGGGCCCTACCTGGGGGCACTGAAGCTTTCTTT. Amino acid sequence: CASTLRALPGGTEAFF.

The chain employs TRBV5-1 and TRBJ2-1; tentatively, D is TRBD1 (7 bases). Germline-derived CDR1 and CDR2 are SGHRS and YFSETQ. V dropped 2 bases and J dropped 8 bases, with 14 bases sitting between them. The CDR3 has 14 residues. CDR3 coding DNA: TGCGCCAGCAGCTTAGCAGGGGGGCCGTATGAGCAGTTCTTC. This translates into CASSLAGGPYEQFF.

In its sample, this clonotype was seen a few times. This chain links TRBV6-5 with TRBJ2-3; no reliable D call. Germline lookup yields CDR1 MNHEY and CDR2 SVGAGI. V lost 0 bases and J 0 bases, leaving 7 bases between the germline ends. CDR3 size: 15 residues. CDR3 loop: CASSYSAQSTDTQYF. The CDR3, as DNA: TGTGCCAGCAGTTACTCTGCCCAGAGCACAGATACGCAGTATTTT.

This clonotype was counted many times. This chain joins TRBV12-3 or TRBV12-4 and TRBJ2-7; TRBD1 matches 9 bases. V was pared by 4 bases and J by 2 bases, with 3 bases of the junction left unmatched. The CDR3 is 14 amino acids. The CDR3 spells CASSSRQGAYEQYF. DNA for the CDR3: TGTGCCAGCAGTTCCCGACAGGGGGCCTACGAGCAGTACTTC.

The gene calls are TRBV7-9 and TRBJ2-1; D may be TRBD2 (5 bases). Per germline, CDR1 SEHNR and CDR2 FQNEAQ (reference sequence). The V end was cut by 2 bases, the J end by 5 bases, with 10 bases between. The CDR3 sequence is 14 residues long. The CDR3 sequence: CASSLTGENNEQFF. CDR3 in DNA: TGTGCCAGCAGCTTAACCGGGGAGAACAATGAGCAGTTCTTC. Together with reference TRBV7-9 and TRBJ2-1, the CDR3 gives the full variable domain: DTGVSQNPRHKITKRGQNVTFRCDPISEHNRLYWYRQTLGQGPEFLTYFQNEAQLEKSRLLSDRFSAERPKGSFSTLEIQRTEQGDSAMYLCASSLTGENNEQFFGPGTRLTVL.

This clonotype was picked up a small number of times. This chain uses TRBV29-1 with TRBJ1-1, with D perhaps matching TRBD1 (6 bases). Germline lookup yields CDR1 SQVTM and CDR2 ANQGSEA. With 7 bases removed from V and 3 bases from J, the gap between germline ends came to 12 bases. The CDR3 runs 12 residues. CDR3 in DNA: TGCAGCGCCCGGACAGTTGACACTGAAGCTTTCTTT. The encoded protein is CSARTVDTEAFF.

V gene TRBV30 combines with J gene TRBJ2-3; 8 bases agree with TRBD2. J was trimmed by 2 bases and V by 2 bases; bases with no gene match: 3. Germline V lookup: CDR1 GTSNPN, CDR2 SVGIG (reference sequence). CDR3 size: 14 residues. DNA for the CDR3: TGTGCCTGGAGTCCGGGGGGGAACACAGATACGCAGTATTTT. Encoded protein: CAWSPGGNTDTQYF.

This rearrangement joins TRBV25-1 to TRBJ1-1; 8 bases line up with TRBD1. Germline V gene lookup returns CDR1 MGHDK and CDR2 SYGVNS. With 5 bases clipped from V and 1 base from J, the junction kept 9 bases outside the gene matches. The CDR3 has 16 amino acids. The CDR3 bases are TGTGCCAGCAGTCTAACAGACAGGGGACCGAACACTGAAGCTTTCTTT. Protein sequence: CASSLTDRGPNTEAFF. Together with reference TRBV25-1 and TRBJ1-1, the CDR3 gives the full variable domain: EADIYQTPRYLVIGTGKKITLECSQTMGHDKMYWYQQDPGMELHLIHYSYGVNSTEKGDLSSESTVSRIRTEHFPLTLESARPSHTSQYLCASSLTDRGPNTEAFFGQGTRLTVV.

This clonotype has more than one count but fewer than ten. The V call is TRBV6-1, the J call TRBJ1-1; D is perhaps TRBD1 (6 bases). Trimming cost V 6 bases and J 4 bases, with 21 bases left between them. CDR1 is MNHNS and CDR2 is SASEGT in the germline V gene. This CDR3 is built from 16 residues. This CDR3 is CASSHPGGGPATEAFF. The CDR3 DNA follows: TGTGCCAGCAGCCACCCCGGGGGGGGCCCAGCCACTGAAGCTTTCTTT.

This chain links TRBV5-1 with TRBJ2-1; TRBD2 matches 8 bases. Germline loops: CDR1 SGHRS, CDR2 YFSETQ. There are 14 residues in the CDR3. J gave up 6 bases and V 4 bases, and 6 bases lay outside the gene matches. The CDR3 nucleotides are TGCGCCAGCAGCCTGGAGGGGACTAGCAATGAGCAGTTCTTC. Translating it yields CASSLEGTSNEQFF.

This chain uses TRBV2 with TRBJ2-5, with 7 bases identical to TRBD2. CDR3 length: 14 amino acids. Germline V gives CDR1 SNHLY, CDR2 FYNNEI. The V gene end was trimmed by 4 bases and the J gene end by 2 bases; junction bases not matched to a gene: 4. Here the CDR3 DNA reads TGTGCCAGCAGTGCTAGCGGATTACAAGAGACCCAGTACTTC. It translates to CASSASGLQETQYF. The whole variable domain, filled in from reference TRBV2 and TRBJ2-5, reads EPEVTQTPSHQVTQMGQEVILRCVPISNHLYFYWYRQILGQKVEFLVSFYNNEISEKSEIFDDQFSVERPDGSNFTLKIRSTKLEDSAMYFCASSASGLQETQYFGPGTRLLVL.

CDR3 sequence (DNA): TGTGCCAGCAGTTCGGAGACAGCGAACACCGGGGAGCTGTTTTTT. Encoded protein: CASSSETANTGELFF. This chain connects TRBV12-3 or TRBV12-4 to TRBJ2-2, with D possibly matching TRBD1 (5 bases). V shed 4 bases and J shed 0 bases, with 9 bases lying between them. This CDR3 has 15 amino acids.

This clonotype has only a few counts. The J gene is TRBJ2-5, the V gene TRBV2; tentative D call: TRBD2 (5 bases). V was trimmed by 10 bases and J by 4 bases, leaving 19 bases between them. The germline V gene encodes CDR1 SNHLY and CDR2 FYNNEI. The CDR3 sequence is 14 residues long. The CDR3 DNA reads as TGTGCCACCAGAGCCCAGTCGGGATCAGAGACCCAGTACTTC. It is translated as CATRAQSGSETQYF.

This clonotype has only a few counts. The chain joins TRBV27 to TRBJ2-7; TRBD1 agrees at 8 bases. CDR3 size: 14 residues. Germline CDR1 is MNHEY and CDR2 is SMNVEV (reference sequence). V dropped 4 bases and J dropped 1; count of bases not matched to a gene: 3. CDR3 region: CASSSRDRSYEQYF. CDR3 DNA: TGTGCCAGCAGTTCCCGGGACAGGTCCTACGAGCAGTACTTC.

The rearrangement links TRBV3-1 to TRBJ1-2; tentatively, D is TRBD1 (5 bases). This CDR3 is built from 16 residues. Trimming removed 2 bases at V and 3 bases at J, with 16 bases between. Germline loops: CDR1 LGHDT, CDR2 YNNKEL (reference sequence). The CDR3 DNA sequence: TGTGCCAGCAGCCAACCACGGGACGGCTCCCACTATGGCTACACCTTC. The encoded protein is CASSQPRDGSHYGYTF.

Many counts were recorded for this clonotype. The V and J genes are TRBV20-1 and TRBJ2-2, with D unresolved. V was trimmed by 3 bases and J by 5 bases, leaving 4 bases between them. CDR1 and CDR2 (germline): DFQATT, SNEGSKA (reference sequence). This CDR3 has 11 amino acids. CDR3: CSARETGELFF. The CDR3 nucleotides are TGCAGTGCTAGGGAGACCGGGGAGCTGTTTTTT.

The rearrangement joins TRBV20-1 to TRBJ2-7; 15 nucleotides align to TRBD2. V was clipped by 5 bases and J by 4 bases; unmatched bases: 3. Germline V gives CDR1 DFQATT, CDR2 SNEGSKA (reference sequence). The CDR3 runs to 14 residues. CDR3 sequence: CSAEGLAGGYEQYF. CDR3 coding DNA: TGCAGTGCTGAAGGACTAGCGGGGGGGTACGAGCAGTACTTC.

V and J are TRBV10-3 and TRBJ1-2; 8 positions match TRBD1. Trimming cost V 0 bases and J 7 bases; bases outside gene matches: 13. Germline lookup yields CDR1 ENHRY and CDR2 SYGVKD. The CDR3 totals 17 residues. The CDR3 here is CAISESTATGGRGGYTF. The CDR3 DNA reads as TGTGCCATCAGTGAGTCGACTGCAACAGGGGGGAGAGGTGGCTACACCTTC.

The chain combines TRBV9 with TRBJ2-3; D remains ambiguous. The CDR3 totals 13 residues. V shed 0 bases and J shed 4 bases, with 6 bases lying between them. Looked up from germline, CDR1 is SGDLS and CDR2 is YYNGEE. The CDR3 sequence is CASSVAGADTQYF. DNA of the CDR3: TGTGCCAGCAGCGTAGCTGGGGCAGATACGCAGTATTTT.

The genes are TRBV12-3 or TRBV12-4 and TRBJ1-1; D not certain. Trimming took off 3 bases at V and 1 base at J, with 15 bases between the two ends. This CDR3 contains 16 residues. For the CDR3, the DNA is TGTGCCAGCAGTTTTTTTTCCGGGAGATCGAACACTGAAGCTTTCTTT. Its protein product is CASSFFSGRSNTEAFF.

This clonotype was found a few times. The chain uses TRBV3-1 and TRBJ1-5, with D unresolved. Germline CDR1 is LGHDT and CDR2 is YNNKEL (reference sequence). The CDR3 loop spans 15 amino acids. V was trimmed by 0 bases and J by 0 bases, leaving 6 bases between them. The CDR3 here is CASSQDMGSNQPQHF. The CDR3 bases are TGTGCCAGCAGCCAAGATATGGGTAGCAATCAGCCCCAGCATTTT.

This clonotype was detected ten times or more. The chain links TRBV15 to TRBJ2-2; a weak D match, TRBD1 (5 bases). V lost 0 bases, J lost 4 bases, and 15 bases lay in between. This CDR3 is 17 amino acids long. From germline, CDR1 is LNHNV and CDR2 YYDKDF (reference sequence). The CDR3 region is CATSRDRGTLVTGELFF. CDR3 bases: TGTGCCACCAGCAGAGATAGGGGAACATTAGTCACCGGGGAGCTGTTTTTT. The complete variable domain, with remaining parts taken from reference TRBV15 and TRBJ2-2, reads DAMVIQNPRYQVTQFGKPVTLSCSQTLNHNVMYWYQQKSSQAPKLLFHYYDKDFNNEADTPDNFQSRRPNTSFCFLDIRSPGLGDTAMYLCATSRDRGTLVTGELFFGEGSRLTVL.

The V call is TRBV28, the J call TRBJ2-7; TRBD1 aligns across 9 bases. V lost 10 bases, J lost 2 bases, and 3 bases stayed unmatched. The CDR3 has 12 residues. Germline CDR1 and CDR2: MDHEN and SYDVKM. In DNA form, the CDR3 reads TGTGCCACGGGGACAGGGACCTACGAGCAGTACTTC. Its protein is CATGTGTYEQYF.

This clonotype showed up many times. In DNA, the CDR3 is TGTGCCAGTAGTATAGGGGCTAGCGGGTTCTCCTACAATGAGCAGTTCTTC. Its protein product is CASSIGASGFSYNEQFF. The chain links TRBV19 to TRBJ2-1; 8 bases are shared with TRBD2. Unmatched junction bases numbered 5, after V lost 1 base and J lost 0 bases. The CDR3 length is 17 residues. The germline V gene encodes CDR1 LNHDA and CDR2 SQIVND (reference sequence).

The chain joins TRBV4-2 to TRBJ2-1, with 9 bases matching TRBD2. The CDR3 runs 14 residues. The V segment lost 4 bases and the J segment 7 bases; nucleotides outside the gene matches: 5. Germline CDR1 LGHNA, CDR2 YNFKEQ. CDR3 loop: CASSLSGRVNEQFF. The CDR3 region has the DNA TGTGCCAGCAGCCTTAGCGGGAGAGTGAATGAGCAGTTCTTC.

This clonotype was picked up a small number of times. The genes are TRBV4-2 and TRBJ2-7; 8 nucleotides match TRBD1. The CDR3 runs 14 residues. Germline CDR1 reads LGHNA; CDR2 reads YNFKEQ. The V gene end was trimmed by 6 bases and the J gene end by 4 bases; junction bases not matched to a gene: 8. The CDR3 sequence is CASRQTTGVYEQYF. In DNA form, the CDR3 reads TGTGCCAGCAGGCAAACGACAGGGGTTTACGAGCAGTACTTC.

This clonotype has more than one count but fewer than ten. This chain uses TRBV12-3 or TRBV12-4 with TRBJ2-7, with 13 bases identical to TRBD2. V lost 3 bases and J lost 3; bases outside the gene matches: 5. This CDR3 region has 16 residues. CDR3 nucleotide sequence: TGTGCCAGCAGTTTGGGACTAGCGGGAACCAACTACGAGCAGTACTTC. Protein product: CASSLGLAGTNYEQYF.